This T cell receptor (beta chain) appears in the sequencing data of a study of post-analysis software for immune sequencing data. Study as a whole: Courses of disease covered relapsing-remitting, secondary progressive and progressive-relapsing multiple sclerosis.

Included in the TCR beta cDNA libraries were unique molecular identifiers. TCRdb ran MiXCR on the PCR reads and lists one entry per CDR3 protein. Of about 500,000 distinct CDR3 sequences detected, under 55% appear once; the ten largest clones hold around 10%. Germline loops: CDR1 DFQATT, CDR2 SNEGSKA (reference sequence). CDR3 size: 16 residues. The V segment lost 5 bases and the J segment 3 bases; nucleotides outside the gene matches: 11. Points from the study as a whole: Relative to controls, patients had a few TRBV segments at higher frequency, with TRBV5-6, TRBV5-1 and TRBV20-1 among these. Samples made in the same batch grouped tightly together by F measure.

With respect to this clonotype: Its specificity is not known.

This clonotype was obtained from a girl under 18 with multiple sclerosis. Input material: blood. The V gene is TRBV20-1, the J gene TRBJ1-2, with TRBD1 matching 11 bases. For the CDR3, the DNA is TGCAGTGCTCTTAAACCGCGGGACAGGGGGGACTATGGCTACACCTTC. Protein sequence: CSALKPRDRGDYGYTF.